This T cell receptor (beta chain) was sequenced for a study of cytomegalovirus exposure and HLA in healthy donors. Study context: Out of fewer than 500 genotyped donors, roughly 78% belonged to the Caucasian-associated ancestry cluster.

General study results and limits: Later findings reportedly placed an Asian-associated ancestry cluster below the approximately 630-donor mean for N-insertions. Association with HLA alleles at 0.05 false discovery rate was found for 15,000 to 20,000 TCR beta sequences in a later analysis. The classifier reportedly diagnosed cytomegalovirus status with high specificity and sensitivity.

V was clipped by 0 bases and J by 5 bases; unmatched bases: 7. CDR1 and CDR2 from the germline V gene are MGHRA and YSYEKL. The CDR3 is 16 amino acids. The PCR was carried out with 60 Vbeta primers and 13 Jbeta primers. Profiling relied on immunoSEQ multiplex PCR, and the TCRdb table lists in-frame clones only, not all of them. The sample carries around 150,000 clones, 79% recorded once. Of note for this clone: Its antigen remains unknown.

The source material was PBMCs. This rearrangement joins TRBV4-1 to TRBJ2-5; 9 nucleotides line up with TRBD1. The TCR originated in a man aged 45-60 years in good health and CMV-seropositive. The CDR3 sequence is CASSQDRTGGWETQYF. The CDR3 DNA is TGCGCCAGCAGCCAAGATCGCACAGGGGGCTGGGAGACCCAGTACTTC.